This is a list of T cell receptor beta chains from one sample in a study of blood T cells in healthy people across ages. TCRdb recomputed calls from the 5' RACE reads with MiXCR, one row per CDR3 protein. Seen here are 800,000 to 1,300,000 distinct CDR3 sequences, around 25% observed once, and the top ten hold around 0.75%. These data were likewise used in another study, on T cells of mothers and their children.

The sequenced material came from blood. These receptors were taken from a girl aged 2-9 years in good health. Each CDR3 is given with its conserved first and last residue. Each record gives: clone size, V gene, J gene, CDR3 protein. The size field is filled for only some rows; it gives once, few, many or a size class.

.	TRBV4-1	TRBJ1-1	CASSQDLHQGLGSTEAFF
.	TRBV24-1	TRBJ2-2	CATSDSNQNGELFF
.	TRBV27	TRBJ1-2	CAGSQSSRGDGYTF
few	TRBV12-3/TRBV12-4	TRBJ2-6	CASSSGMAGANVLTF
few	TRBV9	TRBJ2-2	CASSPIGPGELFF
.	TRBV5-1	.	CASSPRLAGGNDEQFF
.	TRBV9	TRBJ2-7	CASSADGYEQYF
few	TRBV7-9	TRBJ2-5	CASSFQQAGAAWETQYF
.	TRBV27	TRBJ1-2	CASAYIGDLYGYTF
few	TRBV27	.	CASRTGVYEQYF
.	TRBV28	TRBJ2-3	CASSLSSGMYADTQYF
.	TRBV11-2	.	CASSTGGSVIDEQFF
.	TRBV4-2	TRBJ2-4	CASSQERHGLSAKNIQYF
.	TRBV4-3	TRBJ1-3	CASSQDREGNTIYF
few	TRBV11-3	TRBJ2-3	CASSLDPGNLADTQYF
.	TRBV4-1	TRBJ2-7	CASSQVLGDTYEQYF
few	TRBV12-5	TRBJ2-3	CASGAGTKGADTQYF
few	TRBV11-2	TRBJ2-6	CASILLSAGGIYGANVLTF
.	TRBV13	TRBJ1-2	CASSSYRGPHYGYTF
few	TRBV9	TRBJ1-2	CASSRAGTGKGYTF
.	TRBV4-3	.	CASSQGIGGHYEQYF
.	TRBV3-1	TRBJ2-5	CASSLAARETQYF
few	TRBV7-2	TRBJ2-1	CASSPNGGGVHFGQFF
.	TRBV27	TRBJ2-5	CASSGVGTPQETQYF
.	TRBV29-1	TRBJ1-2	CSVESSWFYGYTF
few	TRBV12-3/TRBV12-4	TRBJ2-7	CASSQTGVSYEQYF
few	TRBV4-1	TRBJ2-7	CASSRVGGPSSYEQYF
.	TRBV20-1	TRBJ2-7	CSASKSPGQGAITYEQYF
few	TRBV4-2	TRBJ2-4	CASSQDFGAGGRNIQYF
few	TRBV7-2	TRBJ2-3	CASSLYLRSEPQYF
few	TRBV3-1	.	CASSQEAQNYEQYF
.	TRBV25-1	TRBJ2-7	CASRREGYEQYF
.	TRBV3-1	TRBJ2-4	CASSHLTGLAKNIQYF
.	TRBV27	TRBJ2-5	CASSLMWGGGETQYF
.	TRBV6-5	TRBJ1-1	CASSAGGTNTEAFF
few	TRBV14	TRBJ2-7	CASSQGGFAVYEQYF
.	TRBV11-2	TRBJ1-4	CASQTRVDEKLFF
many	TRBV6-6	TRBJ1-4	CASSYGTGTGEEKLFF
many	TRBV7-2	TRBJ2-2	CASSRQNTGELFF
.	TRBV14	TRBJ2-2	CASSQAMAGTGELFF
.	TRBV20-1	TRBJ1-2	CSARPMIKYGYTF
.	TRBV2	.	CASSEGRILSYEQYF
.	TRBV20-1	TRBJ2-4	CSARSASGGENIQYF
.	TRBV6-6	TRBJ2-7	CASSHRVDEQYF
few	TRBV5-1	TRBJ1-2	CASQGFTDYGYTF
.	TRBV28	.	CASSSSSGHSEQFF
few	TRBV12-3/TRBV12-4	TRBJ2-7	CASSLDGQGVSEQYF
.	TRBV29-1	TRBJ2-3	CSVERGTSTDTQYF